This T cell receptor beta chain was found in a study of metastatic and nonmetastatic thyroid tumors. Across the whole study: A comparison of repertoires was made across blood and tumor or nodule tissue from malignant and benign thyroid patients. Findings of the study overall: According to reports, the diversity of TCR beta was significantly higher in malignant thyroid tumors than in benign nodules, and this held in both blood and tumor samples.

Authors' methods: Differences in CDR3 between clinicopathological groups were drawn on to build a classifier intended to discriminate distant-metastatic papillary thyroid cancer patients. TCRdb called clones again from the PCR reads with MiXCR. The V and J calls were determined by TCRdb, not by the authors. Among 30,000 to 35,000 clones listed, around 15% were seen once. In the case of this clone: Antigen: not known.

The entire patient cohort was treatment-naive prior to thyroid surgery. The sequence was obtained from a female donor with papillary thyroid cancer or a benign thyroid nodule (not recorded which). Some clones in this sample may be carry-over from other donors' samples. Sequenced sample: blood.

CDR3 in amino acids: CASRAGTGEFRYTF. In nucleotides, the CDR3 is TGCGCCAGCAGAGCCGGGACAGGGGAATTTCGCTACACCTTC. This chain uses TRBV5-1 with TRBJ1-2; TRBD1 matches 10 bases. V dropped 5 bases and J dropped 9; count of bases not matched to a gene: 10. The V gene's germline CDR1 is SGHRS and CDR2 YFSETQ. CDR3 length: 14 residues.